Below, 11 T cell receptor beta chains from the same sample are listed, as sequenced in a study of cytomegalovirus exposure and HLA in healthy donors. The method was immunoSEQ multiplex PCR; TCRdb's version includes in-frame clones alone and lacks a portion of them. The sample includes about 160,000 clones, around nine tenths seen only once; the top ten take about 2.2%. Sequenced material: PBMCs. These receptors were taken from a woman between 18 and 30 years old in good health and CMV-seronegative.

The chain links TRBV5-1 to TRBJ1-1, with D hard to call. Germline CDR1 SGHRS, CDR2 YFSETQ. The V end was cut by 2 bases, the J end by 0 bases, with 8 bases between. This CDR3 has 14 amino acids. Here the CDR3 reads CASSFSRLNTEAFF. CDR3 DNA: TGCGCCAGCAGCTTCAGCAGGCTGAACACTGAAGCTTTCTTT.

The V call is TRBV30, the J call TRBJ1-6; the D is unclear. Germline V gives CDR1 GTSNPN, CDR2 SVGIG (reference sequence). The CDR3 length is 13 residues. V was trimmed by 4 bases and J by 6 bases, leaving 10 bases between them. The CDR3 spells CAWKRDRNSPLHF. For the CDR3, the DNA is TGTGCCTGGAAGAGAGATCGTAATTCACCCCTCCACTTT.

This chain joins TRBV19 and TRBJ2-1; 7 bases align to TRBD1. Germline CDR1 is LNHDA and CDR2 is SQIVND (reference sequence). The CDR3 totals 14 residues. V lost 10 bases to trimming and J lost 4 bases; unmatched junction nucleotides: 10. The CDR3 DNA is TGTGCCACAAACCCGCAGGGGGAATACAATGAGCAGTTCTTC. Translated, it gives CATNPQGEYNEQFF.

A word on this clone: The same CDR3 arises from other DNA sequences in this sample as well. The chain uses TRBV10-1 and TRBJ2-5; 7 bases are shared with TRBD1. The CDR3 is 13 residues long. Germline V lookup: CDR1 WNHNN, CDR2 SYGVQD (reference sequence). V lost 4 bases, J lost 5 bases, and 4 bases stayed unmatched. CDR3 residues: CASSGGRGETQYF. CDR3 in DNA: TGCGCCAGCAGTGGAGGCAGGGGGGAGACCCAGTACTTC.

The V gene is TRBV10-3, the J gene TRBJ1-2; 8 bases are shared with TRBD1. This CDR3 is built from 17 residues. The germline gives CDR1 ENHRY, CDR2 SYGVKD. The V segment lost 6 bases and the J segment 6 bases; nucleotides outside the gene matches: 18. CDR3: CAIRDLSGTGAQNGYTF. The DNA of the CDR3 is TGTGCCATCAGGGACCTTTCCGGGACAGGAGCCCAGAATGGCTACACCTTC.

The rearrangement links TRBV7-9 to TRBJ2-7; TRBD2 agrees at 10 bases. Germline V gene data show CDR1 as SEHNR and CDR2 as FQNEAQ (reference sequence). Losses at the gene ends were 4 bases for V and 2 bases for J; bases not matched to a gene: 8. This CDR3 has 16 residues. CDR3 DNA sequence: TGTGCCAGCAGCTCCGCAACTAGCGGGGTTGCCTACGAGCAGTACTTC. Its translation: CASSSATSGVAYEQYF.

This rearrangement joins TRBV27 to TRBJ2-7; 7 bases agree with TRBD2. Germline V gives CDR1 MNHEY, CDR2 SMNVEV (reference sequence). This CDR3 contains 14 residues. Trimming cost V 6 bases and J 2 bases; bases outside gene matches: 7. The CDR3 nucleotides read TGTGCCAGCAGGGCGGAGCGGGGCCCCTACGAGCAGTACTTC. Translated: CASRAERGPYEQYF.

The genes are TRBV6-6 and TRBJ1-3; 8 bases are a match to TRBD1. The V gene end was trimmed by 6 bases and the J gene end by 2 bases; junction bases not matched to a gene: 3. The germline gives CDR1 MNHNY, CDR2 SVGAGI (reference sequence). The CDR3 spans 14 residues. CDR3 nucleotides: TGTGCCAGCAGGCAGGGGGCGGCTGGAAACACCATATATTTT. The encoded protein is CASRQGAAGNTIYF.

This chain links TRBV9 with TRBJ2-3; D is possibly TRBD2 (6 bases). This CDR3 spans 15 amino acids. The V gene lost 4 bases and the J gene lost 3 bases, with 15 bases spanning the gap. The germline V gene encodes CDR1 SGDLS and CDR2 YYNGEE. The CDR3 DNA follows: TGTGCCAGCAGCCCTTACTCCCGGGGGACAGATACGCAGTATTTT. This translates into CASSPYSRGTDTQYF.

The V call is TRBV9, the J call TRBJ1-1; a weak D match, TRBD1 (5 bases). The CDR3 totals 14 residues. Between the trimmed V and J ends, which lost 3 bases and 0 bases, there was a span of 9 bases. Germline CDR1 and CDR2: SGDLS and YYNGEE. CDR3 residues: CASSGPGMNTEAFF. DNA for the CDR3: TGTGCCAGCAGCGGTCCAGGGATGAACACTGAAGCTTTCTTT.

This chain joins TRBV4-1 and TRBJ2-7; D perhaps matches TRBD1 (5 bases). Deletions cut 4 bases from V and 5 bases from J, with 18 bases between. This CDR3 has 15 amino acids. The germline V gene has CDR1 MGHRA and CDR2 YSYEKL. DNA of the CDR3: TGCGCCAGCAGCCTGTATTTGCCGGCAGGGAACGAGCAGTACTTC. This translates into CASSLYLPAGNEQYF.